This T cell receptor beta chain is drawn from a study of blood T cell repertoires in COVID-19 (TCRdb year 2020). Context from the whole study: Samples from collaborators originated in the United States, Italy and Spain and spanned both the acute and convalescent phases of COVID-19. The material from the prospective study consisted of cDNA or gDNA derived from T cells, B-cell-depleted T cells, or PBMCs. The dataset comprised deeply sampled blood TCRbeta repertoires from subjects exposed to, actively infected with, or recovered from COVID-19. The repertoires were released in a freely available public database meant as a resource for research on the immune response to SARS-CoV-2. Samples came from the ongoing ImmuneRACE study (first 160 participants) plus 1,254 subjects from 6 global collaborators. Sample metadata almost always included a de-identified subject ID, COVID-19 status, age in years and sex. Where available, HLA class I and class II types were taken from metadata supplied by the sample provider and were not determined by assay-based typing. Points the paper makes about the study in general: The amount of clinical and demographic metadata varied by source and participant and was provided uncurated.

The immunoSEQ Assay, a bias-controlled multiplex PCR, was used to amplify TCRbeta CDR3 regions from genomic DNA. On the study's bioinformatics: Within the assay, amplification of reference gene primers was used to estimate how many nucleated cells each sample contained. To quantify the absolute abundance of each unique TCRbeta CDR3 rearrangement, sequence reads were collapsed and filtered. Productive Simpson clonality was computed per sample as the square root of Simpson's diversity index over productive rearrangements. TCRdb retrieved this table from immuneACCESS and kept in-frame rearrangements only. Not all clones are present; in checked studies, unresolved V genes account for under half, and no reason is known for the remainder. That table gives V, J and clone size, and the DNA gave D and trimming. Across this sample there are about 230,000 clones, with 88% seen only once. 2% to 2.5% of the sample lies in the top ten.

The germline V gene specifies SGHRS as CDR1 and YFSETQ as CDR2. The CDR3 spans 13 residues, from the cysteine through the phenylalanine. The CDR3 DNA has 39 bases and is translated from base 1. V is pared back by 2 bases and J by 9 bases, with 12 bases lying between the germline termini. Concerning this clone: Its target antigen remains unknown. Base qualities are not recorded, but no much larger clone differs from it by a single base.

Enrolling through a virtual design, the prospective study's participants ranged in age from roughly 18 to 100 years and lived across 20 to 25 United States geographic areas. In the prospective study, cohorts were assigned on the basis of participant-reported clinical history obtained from a screening survey and a study questionnaire. In the prospective study, whole blood, serum and a nasopharyngeal or oropharyngeal swab were collected from each participant by mobile phlebotomists. Participants in the prospective study had the option to provide additional blood draws and questionnaires over a 2-month period. Before DNA extraction, blood samples from the prospective study were shipped at room temperature or frozen.

The receptor chain draws on TRBV5-1 and TRBJ2-1; too little of a D gene remains to name it. Sequencing was performed on PBMCs or T cells enriched from blood (not recorded which). This TCR was sampled from a woman aged 40 to 50 with acute COVID-19. The CDR3 region has the sequence CASSFVDRSEQFF. The DNA sequence reads TGCGCCAGCAGCTTCGTGGATCGGAGTGAGCAGTTCTTC.